This T cell receptor beta chain was documented in a study of T cell repertoires in cytomegalovirus infection. General study points: HLA-C-restricted TCR beta clonotypes specific for CMV led the ex vivo response.

Note on this clonotype: No antigen is known for it.

Trimming took off 0 bases at V and 2 bases at J, with 7 bases between the two ends. The CDR3 is made up of 14 amino acids. CDR1 and CDR2 from the germline V gene are MGHRA and YSYEKL. One entry per CDR3 protein, called by TCRdb with MiXCR from the reads. Among some 150,000 distinct CDR3 sequences listed, roughly a third were seen once. Source: CD8+ T cells from cultured PBMCs, taken from culture after CMV antigen stimulation. This TCR derives from a human donor in good health (CMV status not recorded). Some clones in this sample may be carry-over from other donors' samples. The V call is TRBV4-1, the J call TRBJ1-2, with D possibly matching TRBD1 (5 bases). The CDR3, as DNA: TGCGCCAGCAGCCAAGATTGGGGGAACTATGGCTACACCTTC. Amino acids: CASSQDWGNYGYTF.